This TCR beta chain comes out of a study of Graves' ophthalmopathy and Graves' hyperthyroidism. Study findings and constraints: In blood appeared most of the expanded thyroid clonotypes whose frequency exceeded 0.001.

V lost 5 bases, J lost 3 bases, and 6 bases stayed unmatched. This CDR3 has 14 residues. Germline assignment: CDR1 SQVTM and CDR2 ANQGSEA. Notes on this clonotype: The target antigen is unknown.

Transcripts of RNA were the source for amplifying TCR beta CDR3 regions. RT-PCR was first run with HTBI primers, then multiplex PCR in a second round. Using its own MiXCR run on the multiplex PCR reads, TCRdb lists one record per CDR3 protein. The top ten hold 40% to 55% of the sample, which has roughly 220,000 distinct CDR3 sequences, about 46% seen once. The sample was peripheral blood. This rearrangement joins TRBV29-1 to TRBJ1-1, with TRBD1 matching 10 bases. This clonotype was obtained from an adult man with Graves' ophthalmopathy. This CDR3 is CSVSDGTGDTEAFF. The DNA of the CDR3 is TGCAGCGTTTCTGACGGGACAGGGGACACTGAAGCTTTCTTT.